One TCR beta chain is described in this entry. Its cognate antigen is unknown. Germline loops: CDR1 SGHDT, CDR2 YYEEEE. The CDR3 is 14 residues long. V lost 4 bases, J lost 6 bases, and 10 bases stayed unmatched. This sample is drawn from a study of vaccination and CD4 T cells after COVID-19. Treatment described: roughly ten-day PBMC culture with coronavirus spike peptide pools or control peptides (ViraFEST assay). CD4+ T cells that had been cultured provided DNA sequenced with the Oncomine TCR Beta short-read assay. The template was genomic DNA from cultured CD4+ T cells. TCRdb re-called the PCR reads through MiXCR, storing one row per CDR3 protein. The sample consists of roughly 7,000 distinct CDR3 sequences, roughly 50% of them appearing once.

The receptor comes from a human donor who had recovered from COVID-19. Specimen: CD4+ T cells from blood, cultured in vitro. The gene calls are TRBV5-6 and TRBJ2-7; 7 positions agree with TRBD1. CDR3 loop: CASSKPTGDGEQYF. The CDR3 nucleotides read TGTGCCAGCAGCAAACCCACAGGGGACGGCGAGCAGTACTTC. Full variable domain (outside the CDR3, taken from reference TRBV5-6 and TRBJ2-7): DAGVTQSPTHLIKTRGQQVTLRCSPKSGHDTVSWYQQALGQGPQFIFQYYEEEERQRGNFPDRFSGHQFPNYSSELNVNALLLGDSALYLCASSKPTGDGEQYFGPGTRLTVT.